This entry concerns a single T cell receptor (beta chain). The antigen remains unidentified. The germline gives CDR1 SQVTM, CDR2 ANQGSEA. This CDR3 is built from 12 residues. V was clipped by 0 bases and J by 6 bases, with 8 bases between them. The sample belongs to a study of cytomegalovirus exposure and HLA in healthy donors. Findings and limits, study-wide: CMV serostatus was the only immune exposure information that was available. TCR beta V- and J-gene trimming was later associated with a missense DCLRE1C variant. DRB1 had the most TCR associations and HLA-C the fewest, a later analysis found, with rates varying by HLA locus. The study labeled 164 TCR beta chains cytomegalovirus-associated.

It was with 60 Vbeta and 13 Jbeta primers that the PCR ran. Measured with immunoSEQ multiplex PCR; TCRdb has only the in-frame clones, and not every one. The sample lists 80,000 to 95,000 clones; approximately 84% were seen once. The clonotype originates from a woman aged 18-29 years in good health and CMV-seropositive. The V and J genes are TRBV29-1 and TRBJ1-1; D is undetermined. Sequencing was performed on PBMCs. The CDR3 region is CSVEDRSAEAFF. CDR3 DNA sequence: TGCAGCGTTGAAGATCGGTCCGCTGAAGCTTTCTTT.